Following are 6 T cell receptor beta chains from one sample sequenced in a study of blood T cell repertoires in COVID-19. Profiled with immunoSEQ multiplex PCR; TCRdb holds only in-frame clones, not every one. The sample lists approximately 220,000 clones; about 85% were seen once. Sequenced input: peripheral blood. The receptors shown here come from a man aged 45-65 years who had recovered from COVID-19.

CDR3 nucleotide sequence: TGTGCCAGCAGCCAACTAGCATTGACTTCCTACGAGCAGTACTTC. Its protein product is CASSQLALTSYEQYF. The chain links TRBV4-2 to TRBJ2-7, with TRBD2 as a possible D gene (5 bases). This CDR3 is built from 15 residues. Trimming removed 2 bases at V and 1 base at J, with 12 bases between. Germline CDR1 reads LGHNA; CDR2 reads YNFKEQ.

V gene TRBV27 combines with J gene TRBJ2-2; 12 bases map to TRBD2. The CDR3 sequence is 18 residues long. V shed 6 bases, J shed 0 bases, and the junction held 8 bases outside the gene matches. Germline V gives CDR1 MNHEY, CDR2 SMNVEV (reference sequence). CDR3 sequence reads: CASSSSGTSGPNTGELFF. DNA for the CDR3: TGTGCCAGCAGCTCGTCCGGGACTAGCGGGCCGAACACCGGGGAGCTGTTTTTT.

V gene TRBV5-1 combines with J gene TRBJ2-5, with D maybe TRBD2 (6 bases). CDR1 is SGHRS and CDR2 is YFSETQ in the germline V gene. The CDR3 contains 13 residues. V dropped 0 bases and J dropped 8 bases, with 11 bases sitting between them. The chain's CDR3 is CASSLEGGQTQYF. The CDR3 nucleotides read TGCGCCAGCAGCTTGGAGGGAGGCCAAACCCAGTACTTC.

V and J are TRBV6-5 and TRBJ1-2, with 7 bases that match TRBD1. The junction had 15 bases not matched to a gene; V was cut back by 10 bases and J by 4 bases. The CDR3 is made up of 15 amino acids. Germline V gene data show CDR1 as MNHEY and CDR2 as SVGAGI. The CDR3 region has the DNA TGTGCCACTATTCCTTTGGGACAGAGATCCTATGGCTACACCTTC. It yields the protein CATIPLGQRSYGYTF.

The chain uses TRBV27 and TRBJ2-7; 15 nucleotides match TRBD2. The ends lost 6 bases at V and 4 bases at J; junction bases unmatched: 4. The CDR3 covers 15 residues. Germline loops: CDR1 MNHEY, CDR2 SMNVEV (reference sequence). DNA of the CDR3: TGTGCCAGCAGGAGGACTAGCGGGAGGGGGTACGAGCAGTACTTC. Translating it yields CASRRTSGRGYEQYF.

The rearrangement uses TRBV2 and TRBJ2-1; D call uncertain. The germline V and J ends were trimmed by 7 bases and 10 bases, with 14 bases remaining between them. Looked up from germline, CDR1 is SNHLY and CDR2 is FYNNEI. The CDR3 extends over 12 amino acids. The CDR3 DNA reads as TGTGCCAGCAAGCGACCCCCGTGGGAGCAGTTCTTC. It translates to CASKRPPWEQFF.